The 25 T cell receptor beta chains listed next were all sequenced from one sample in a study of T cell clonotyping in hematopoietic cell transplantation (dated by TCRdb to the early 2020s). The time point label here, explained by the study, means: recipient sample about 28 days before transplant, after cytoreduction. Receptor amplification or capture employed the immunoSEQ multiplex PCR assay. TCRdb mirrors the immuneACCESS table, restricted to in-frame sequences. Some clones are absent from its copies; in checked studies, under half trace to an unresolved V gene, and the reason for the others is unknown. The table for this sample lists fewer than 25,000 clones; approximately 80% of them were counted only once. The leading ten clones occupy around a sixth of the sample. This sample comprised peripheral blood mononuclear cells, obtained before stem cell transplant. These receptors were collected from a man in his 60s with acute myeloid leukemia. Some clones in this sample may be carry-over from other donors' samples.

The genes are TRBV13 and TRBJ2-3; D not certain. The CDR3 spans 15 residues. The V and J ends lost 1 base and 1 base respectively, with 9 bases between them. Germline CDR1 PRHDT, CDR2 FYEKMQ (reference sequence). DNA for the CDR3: TGTGCCAGCAGCTTAGTTGCGAGTCGCACAGATACGCAGTATTTT. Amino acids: CASSLVASRTDTQYF.

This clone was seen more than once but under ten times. CDR3: CASSLAPLATYPKDTQYF. The DNA of the CDR3 is TGTGCCAGCAGCTTAGCTCCACTAGCGACGTATCCTAAAGATACGCAGTATTTT. V and J are TRBV7-2 and TRBJ2-3, with 7 nucleotides matching TRBD2. The junction had 14 bases not matched to a gene; V was cut back by 0 bases and J by 5 bases. CDR1 is SGHTA and CDR2 is FQGNSA in the germline V gene. This CDR3 comprises 18 residues.

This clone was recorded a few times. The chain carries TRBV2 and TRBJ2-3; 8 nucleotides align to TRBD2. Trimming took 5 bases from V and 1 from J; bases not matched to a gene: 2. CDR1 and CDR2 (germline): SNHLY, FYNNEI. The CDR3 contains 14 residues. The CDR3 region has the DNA TGTGCCAGCAGTTTCGGGGGGGGCACAGATACGCAGTATTTT. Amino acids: CASSFGGGTDTQYF.

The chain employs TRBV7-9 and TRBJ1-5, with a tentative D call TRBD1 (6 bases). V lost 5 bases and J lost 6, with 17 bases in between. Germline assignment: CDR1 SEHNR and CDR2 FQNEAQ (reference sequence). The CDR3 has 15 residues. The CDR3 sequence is CASSPKGGEGQPQHF. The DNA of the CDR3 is TGTGCCAGCAGCCCAAAGGGGGGAGAGGGTCAGCCCCAGCATTTT.

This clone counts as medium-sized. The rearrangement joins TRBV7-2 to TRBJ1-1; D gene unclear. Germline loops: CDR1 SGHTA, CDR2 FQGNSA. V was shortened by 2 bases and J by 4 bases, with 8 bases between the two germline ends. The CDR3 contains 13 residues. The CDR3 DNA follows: TGTGCCAGCAGCTTAAGCTTAGGCACTGAAGCTTTCTTT. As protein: CASSLSLGTEAFF.

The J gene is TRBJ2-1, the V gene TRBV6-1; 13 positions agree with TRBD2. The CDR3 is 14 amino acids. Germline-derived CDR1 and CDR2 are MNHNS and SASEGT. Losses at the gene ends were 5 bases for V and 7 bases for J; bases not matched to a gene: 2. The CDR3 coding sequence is TGTGCCAGCAGTATACTAGCGGGAGGGAATGAGCAGTTCTTC. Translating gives CASSILAGGNEQFF.

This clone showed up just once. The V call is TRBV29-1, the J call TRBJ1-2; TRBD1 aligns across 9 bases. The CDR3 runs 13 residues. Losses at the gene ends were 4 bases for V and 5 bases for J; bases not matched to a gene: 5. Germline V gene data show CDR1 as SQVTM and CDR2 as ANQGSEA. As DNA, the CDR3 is TGCAGCGTTGTGGGACAGGGCAAGTATGGCTACACCTTC. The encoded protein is CSVVGQGKYGYTF.

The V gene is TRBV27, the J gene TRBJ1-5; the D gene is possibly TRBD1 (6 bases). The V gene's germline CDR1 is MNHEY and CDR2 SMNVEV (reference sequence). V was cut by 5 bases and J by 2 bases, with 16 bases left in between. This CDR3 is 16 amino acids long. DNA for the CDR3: TGTGCCAGCAGTCAATTAACAGGGTTCGGCAATCAGCCCCAGCATTTT. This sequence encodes CASSQLTGFGNQPQHF.

CDR3 coding DNA: TGTGCCAGCAGCTTAGTGGGGTTAAAGGATGGCTACACCTTC. It encodes CASSLVGLKDGYTF. The chain combines TRBV7-9 with TRBJ1-2; D is unclear. The germline V gene has CDR1 SEHNR and CDR2 FQNEAQ (reference sequence). Trimming removed 1 base from V and 6 bases from J, with 12 bases in between. This CDR3 has 14 residues.

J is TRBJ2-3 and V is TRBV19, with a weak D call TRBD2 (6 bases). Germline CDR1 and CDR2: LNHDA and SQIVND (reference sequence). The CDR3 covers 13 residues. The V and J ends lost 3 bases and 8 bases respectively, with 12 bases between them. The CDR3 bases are TGTGCCAGTAGTATGGCGCCGGGAGCTACGCAGTATTTT. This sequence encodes CASSMAPGATQYF.

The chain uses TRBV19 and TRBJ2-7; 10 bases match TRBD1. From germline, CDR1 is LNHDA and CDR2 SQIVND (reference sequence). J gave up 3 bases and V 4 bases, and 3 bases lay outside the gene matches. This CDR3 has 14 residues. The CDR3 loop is CASSKGQGFYEQYF. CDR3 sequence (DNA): TGTGCCAGTAGTAAGGGACAGGGGTTCTACGAGCAGTACTTC.

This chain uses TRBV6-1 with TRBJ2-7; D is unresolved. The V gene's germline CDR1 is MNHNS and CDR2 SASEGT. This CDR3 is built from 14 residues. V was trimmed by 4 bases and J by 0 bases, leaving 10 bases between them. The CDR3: CASSAQILSYEQYF. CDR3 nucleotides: TGTGCCAGCAGTGCCCAGATCCTCTCCTACGAGCAGTACTTC.

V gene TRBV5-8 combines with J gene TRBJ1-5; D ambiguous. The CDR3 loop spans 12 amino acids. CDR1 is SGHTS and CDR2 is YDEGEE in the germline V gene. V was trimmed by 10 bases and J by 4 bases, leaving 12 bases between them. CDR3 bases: TGTGCCTCCCAGGCGGGTAATCAGCCCCAGCATTTT. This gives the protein CASQAGNQPQHF.

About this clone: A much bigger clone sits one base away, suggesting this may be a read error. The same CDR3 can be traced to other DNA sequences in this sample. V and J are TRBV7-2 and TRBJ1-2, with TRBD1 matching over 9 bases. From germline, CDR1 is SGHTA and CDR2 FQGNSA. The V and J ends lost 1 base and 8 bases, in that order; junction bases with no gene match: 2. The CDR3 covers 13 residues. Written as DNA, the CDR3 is TGTGCCAGCAGCTTAGTACAGGGGGCGGGCTACACCTTC. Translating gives CASSLVQGAGYTF.

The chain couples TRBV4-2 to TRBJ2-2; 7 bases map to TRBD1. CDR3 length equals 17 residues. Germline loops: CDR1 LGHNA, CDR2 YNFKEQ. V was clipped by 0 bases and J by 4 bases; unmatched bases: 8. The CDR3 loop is CASSQDDRAWGTGELFF. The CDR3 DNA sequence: TGTGCCAGCAGCCAAGATGACAGGGCATGGGGCACCGGGGAGCTGTTTTTT.

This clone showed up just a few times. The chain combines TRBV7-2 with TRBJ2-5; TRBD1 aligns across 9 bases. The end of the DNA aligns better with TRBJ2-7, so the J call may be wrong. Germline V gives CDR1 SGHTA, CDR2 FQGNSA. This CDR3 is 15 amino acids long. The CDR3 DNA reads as TGTGCCAGCAGCTTAGCAGGGACAGGGACCTACGAGCAGTACTTC. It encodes CASSLAGTGTYEQYF.

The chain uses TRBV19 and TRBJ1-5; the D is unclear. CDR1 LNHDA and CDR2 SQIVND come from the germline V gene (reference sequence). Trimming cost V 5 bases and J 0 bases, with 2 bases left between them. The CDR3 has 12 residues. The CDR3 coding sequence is TGTGCCAGTAGTTTTAGCAATCAGCCCCAGCATTTT. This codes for CASSFSNQPQHF.

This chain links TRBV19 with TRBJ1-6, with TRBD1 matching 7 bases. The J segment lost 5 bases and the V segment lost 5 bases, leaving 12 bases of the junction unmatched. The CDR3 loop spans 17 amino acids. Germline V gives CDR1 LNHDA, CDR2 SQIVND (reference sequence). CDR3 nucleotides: TGTGCCAGTAGTTCCCCAAGACAGGGTGTGGATAATTCACCCCTCCACTTT. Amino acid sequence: CASSSPRQGVDNSPLHF.

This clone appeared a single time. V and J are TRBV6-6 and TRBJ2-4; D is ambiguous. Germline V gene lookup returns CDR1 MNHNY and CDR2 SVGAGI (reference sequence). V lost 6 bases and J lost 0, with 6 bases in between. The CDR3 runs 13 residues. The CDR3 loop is CASRGLAKNIQYF. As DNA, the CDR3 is TGTGCCAGCAGGGGCCTAGCCAAAAACATTCAGTACTTC.

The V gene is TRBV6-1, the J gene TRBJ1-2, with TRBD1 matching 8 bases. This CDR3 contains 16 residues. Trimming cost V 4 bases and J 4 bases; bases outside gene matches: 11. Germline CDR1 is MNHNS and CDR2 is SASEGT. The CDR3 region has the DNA TGTGCCAGCAGTGGGCGGTCTACAGGGGGGGGCTATGGCTACACCTTC. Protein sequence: CASSGRSTGGGYGYTF.

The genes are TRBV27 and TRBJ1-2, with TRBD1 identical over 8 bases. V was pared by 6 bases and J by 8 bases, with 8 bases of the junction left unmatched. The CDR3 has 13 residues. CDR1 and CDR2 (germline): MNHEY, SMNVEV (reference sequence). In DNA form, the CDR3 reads TGTGCCAGCAGCCGACAGGGGTCTGCCGGCTACACCTTC. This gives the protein CASSRQGSAGYTF.

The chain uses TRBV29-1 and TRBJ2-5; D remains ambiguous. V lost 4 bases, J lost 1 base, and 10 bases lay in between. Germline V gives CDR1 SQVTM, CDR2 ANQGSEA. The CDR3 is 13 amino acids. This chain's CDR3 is CSVGERVQETQYF. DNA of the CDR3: TGCAGCGTTGGGGAAAGAGTCCAAGAGACCCAGTACTTC.

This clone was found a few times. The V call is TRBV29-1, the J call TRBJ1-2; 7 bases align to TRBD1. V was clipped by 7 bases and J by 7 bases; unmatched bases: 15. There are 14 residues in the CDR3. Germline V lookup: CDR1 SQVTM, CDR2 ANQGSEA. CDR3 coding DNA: TGCAGCGCCACGAAGGGGACAGCCAGCGGTGGCTACACCTTC. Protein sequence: CSATKGTASGGYTF.

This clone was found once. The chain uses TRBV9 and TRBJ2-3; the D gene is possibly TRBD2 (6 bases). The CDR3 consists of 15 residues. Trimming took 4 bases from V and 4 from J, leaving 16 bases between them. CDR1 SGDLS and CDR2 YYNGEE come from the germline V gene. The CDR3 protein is CASSSITSYPDTQYF. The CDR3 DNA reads TGTGCCAGCAGCTCCATTACTAGCTACCCAGATACGCAGTATTTT.

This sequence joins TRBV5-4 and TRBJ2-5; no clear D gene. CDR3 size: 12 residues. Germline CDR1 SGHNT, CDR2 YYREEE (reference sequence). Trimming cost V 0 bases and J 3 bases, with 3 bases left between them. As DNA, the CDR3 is TGTGCCAGCAGCTTGGCCAAAGAGACCCAGTACTTC. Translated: CASSLAKETQYF.